The 8 T cell receptor beta chains below were found in one sample sequenced in a study of T cells in Graves' hyperthyroidism and ophthalmopathy. What was amplified from RNA transcripts were TCR beta CDR3 regions. TCR CDR3 underwent first-round RT-PCR with the HTBI primer set. MiXCR, applied by TCRdb to the multiplex PCR reads, yields one record per CDR3 protein. The sample yields about 500,000 distinct CDR3 sequences, around an eighth seen once. Specimen: blood. These receptors all stem from a woman between 18 and 29 years old with Graves' hyperthyroidism.

This clonotype has ten or more counts. The chain has TRBV7-9 and TRBJ2-3, with 11 bases fitting TRBD2. CDR1 is SEHNR and CDR2 is FQNEAQ in the germline V gene (reference sequence). The CDR3 totals 17 residues. V dropped 7 bases and J dropped 6; count of bases not matched to a gene: 15. The CDR3 is CASTLWGLAGGDDTQYF. The CDR3 nucleotides are TGTGCCAGCACCCTTTGGGGGCTAGCGGGAGGCGATGATACGCAGTATTTT. Full variable domain (rest looked up from reference TRBV7-9 and TRBJ2-3): DTGVSQNPRHKITKRGQNVTFRCDPISEHNRLYWYRQTLGQGPEFLTYFQNEAQLEKSRLLSDRFSAERPKGSFSTLEIQRTEQGDSAMYLCASTLWGLAGGDDTQYFGPGTRLTVL.

This clonotype was recorded many times. The V call is TRBV19, the J call TRBJ2-5; D is uncertain. The CDR3 spans 19 residues. Germline V lookup: CDR1 LNHDA, CDR2 SQIVND (reference sequence). Between the trimmed V and J ends, which lost 4 bases and 0 bases, there was a span of 24 bases. CDR3 sequence reads: CASSTRAGGRRLYQETQYF. The CDR3 DNA reads TGTGCCAGTAGTACCCGGGCCGGCGGAAGACGGCTGTACCAAGAGACCCAGTACTTC. Full variable domain (outside the CDR3, taken from reference TRBV19 and TRBJ2-5): DGGITQSPKYLFRKEGQNVTLSCEQNLNHDAMYWYRQDPGQGLRLIYYSQIVNDFQKGDIAEGYSVSREKKESFPLTVTSAQKNPTAFYLCASSTRAGGRRLYQETQYFGPGTRLLVL.

The sample holds many counts of this clonotype. The V gene is TRBV14, the J gene TRBJ2-1; 13 bases align to TRBD2. V shed 4 bases, J shed 9 bases, and the junction held 12 bases outside the gene matches. The CDR3 consists of 17 residues. Germline values: CDR1 SGHDN, CDR2 FVKESK. The CDR3 region has the DNA TGTGCCAGCAGCCCTTGGCCGGGACTAGCGGGATTAGGTGAGCAGTTCTTC. Amino acid sequence: CASSPWPGLAGLGEQFF.

Many counts were recorded for this clonotype. The chain links TRBV14 to TRBJ2-1; no firm D call. Germline V CDR1 and CDR2: SGHDN, FVKESK. CDR3 size: 13 residues. V was clipped by 8 bases and J by 2 bases, with 10 bases between them. CDR3 in amino acids: CASGRTTYNEQFF. The CDR3, as DNA: TGTGCCAGCGGGCGGACCACCTACAATGAGCAGTTCTTC.

This clonotype has ten or more counts. The chain is built from TRBV28 and TRBJ1-2; a weak D match, TRBD1 (5 bases). The V end was cut by 6 bases, the J end by 1 base, with 12 bases between. Germline-derived CDR1 and CDR2 are MDHEN and SYDVKM. The CDR3 runs 14 residues. CDR3 in amino acids: CASRVGGHNYGYTF. CDR3 in DNA: TGTGCCAGCAGAGTTGGGGGTCATAACTATGGCTACACCTTC.

This clonotype has ten or more counts. The chain uses TRBV2 and TRBJ1-4; no clear D. The CDR3 covers 14 residues. The germline V and J ends were trimmed by 7 bases and 3 bases, with 12 bases remaining between them. CDR1 SNHLY and CDR2 FYNNEI come from the germline V gene. The CDR3 DNA reads TGTGCCAGCAACCCCCTTCATGCTAATGAAAAACTGTTTTTT. Its protein is CASNPLHANEKLFF.

This clonotype was counted many times. One end of the junction does not line up with germline, which may come from a read error. The chain combines TRBV6-1 with TRBJ2-1; D may be TRBD2 (5 bases). Germline assignment: CDR1 MNHNS and CDR2 SASEGT. CDR3 length: 14 residues. Written as DNA, the CDR3 is TGTGCCAGCAGGTCCATGGCGGGCCACAATCAGCAGTTCTTC. Protein sequence: CASRSMAGHNQQFF.

In its sample, this clonotype was seen many times. The gene calls are TRBV3-1 and TRBJ1-1, with a tentative D call TRBD1 (6 bases). Germline values: CDR1 LGHDT, CDR2 YNNKEL (reference sequence). Trimming left V 5 bases short and J 5 bases short, with 12 bases between. This CDR3 region has 13 residues. CDR3 amino acids: CASSKQGSTEAFF. DNA of the CDR3: TGTGCCAGCAGCAAACAGGGTTCTACTGAAGCTTTCTTT.